This T cell receptor beta chain emerged from a study of cytomegalovirus exposure and HLA in healthy donors. Whole-study findings and limits: Fewer N-insertions than the roughly 670-donor mean were reportedly shown by an Asian-associated ancestry cluster in a later analysis.

13 Jbeta primers and 60 Vbeta primers were used for the PCR. Produced via immunoSEQ multiplex PCR; TCRdb's table is partial and in-frame only. Of 130,000 to 150,000 clones in the sample, 75% to 85% were seen once. The CDR3 length is 14 residues. V shed 6 bases and J 4 bases; nucleotides not matched to a gene: 6. Notes on this clone: The target antigen is unknown.

This clonotype was sampled from a man between 40 and 49 years old in good health and CMV-seronegative. Source material: PBMCs. The gene calls are TRBV23-1 and TRBJ1-1, with 9 positions matching TRBD1. TRBV23-1 is filed as an ORF, its function uncertain. As DNA, the CDR3 is TGCGCCAGCAGCCCGGACAGGGGACGCACTGAAGCTTTCTTT. Translation: CASSPDRGRTEAFF.